Detailed here is one TCR beta chain. Antigen specificity is unknown. The data were obtained in a study of vaccination effects on CD4 cells after COVID-19. The CDR3 has 13 residues. The V gene's germline CDR1 is SGHTA and CDR2 FQGTGA. V gave up 0 bases and J gave up 7 bases, with 9 bases separating them. This table comes from immunoSEQ multiplex PCR, and its TCRdb copy is limited to in-frame clones, with some not included. The sample has some 40,000 clones, about two thirds seen once. The ViraFEST assay expanded antigen-specific CD4+ T cells with viral peptide pools before sequencing. Cells that had been cultured for 9 to 10 days were the source of isolated CD4+ T cells. PCR-confirmed SARS-CoV-2 infection occurred in the person between March and December 2020. Half-medium changes using IL-2 medium occurred on days 3 and 7. General study findings and limits: Whether induced by infection or by vaccine, clones showed marked clonal contraction late after vaccination. Researchers reported few convalescent patients and no early post-infection timepoints in the study.

Sequenced material: CD4+ T cells from PBMCs cultured with HCoV-NL63 spike peptides, taken before COVID-19 vaccination. The V gene is TRBV7-3, the J gene TRBJ1-1; the D is unclear. This TCR was recovered from a human donor who had a prior SARS-CoV-2 infection. In DNA, the CDR3 is TGTGCCAGCAGCTTAACGTCCAATCATGAAGCTTTCTTT. Its protein product is CASSLTSNHEAFF.